Listed here are 2 T cell receptor beta chains from one sample, sequenced in a study of Ad26.COV2.S vaccination and SARS-CoV-2 variants. Treatment reported: some 20 received Ad26.COV2.S at low or high dose, single or two shots; several received placebo; per-sample allocation not given. Day 63 after the first vaccine or placebo injection was the time point for sampling. Method: immunoSEQ multiplex PCR; TCRdb's copy keeps in-frame clones and lacks some. The data contain about 680,000 clones, roughly nine tenths of them seen just once; the ten biggest clones take up over 1.3%. The sample here was peripheral blood, taken in a trial of Ad26.COV2.S vaccine versus placebo. The source of these receptors is a person between 18 and 59 years old who received the Ad26.COV2.S COVID-19 vaccine or a placebo.

This chain uses TRBV5-1 with TRBJ2-3; TRBD2 aligns across 7 bases. Germline values: CDR1 SGHRS, CDR2 YFSETQ. The CDR3 is made up of 17 amino acids. V dropped 1 base and J dropped 2; count of bases not matched to a gene: 10. The CDR3 is CASSLSPGGTTTDTQYF. The DNA for the CDR3 is TGCGCCAGCAGCTTGAGCCCTGGCGGGACTACCACAGATACGCAGTATTTT.

V is TRBV4-3 and J is TRBJ1-2; 7 bases are shared with TRBD1. Per the germline V gene, CDR1 is LGHNA and CDR2 is YSLEER. The CDR3 covers 15 residues. V shed 0 bases, J shed 5 bases, and the junction held 6 bases outside the gene matches. The CDR3 nucleotides are TGCGCCAGCAGCCAAGAGACAGGGTATAGTTATGGCTACACCTTC. Protein: CASSQETGYSYGYTF.